Listed here are 23 T cell receptor beta chains from one sample, sequenced in a study of glioma-infiltrating T cells after dendritic cell vaccination. The table came from immunoSEQ multiplex PCR; TCRdb's copy has only in-frame clones and leaves some out. This sample has tens of thousands of clones, with 85% to 90% found just once. Time point defined: after dendritic cell vaccination, including at tumor progression/relapse. Material: blood, obtained after dendritic cell vaccination. These receptors all stem from a human donor with glioblastoma.

The sample holds one count of this clone. The chain couples TRBV5-3 to TRBJ2-7; TRBD1 might be the D (6 bases). TRBV5-3 is sorted into the ORF group, with uncertain function. V was pared by 1 base and J by 4 bases, with 21 bases between. This CDR3 spans 17 amino acids. CDR3 in DNA: TGTGCCAGAAGCTTGCCTGAACCGGGGACACCGATTTACGAGCAGTACTTC. Its translation: CARSLPEPGTPIYEQYF.

This clone was detected a few times. The chain carries TRBV4-3 and TRBJ1-2; 7 bases align to TRBD1. V was clipped by 5 bases and J by 8 bases; unmatched bases: 8. This CDR3 has 13 residues. CDR1 LGHNA and CDR2 YSLEER come from the germline V gene. The CDR3: CASSTQTGRGYTF. In nucleotides, the CDR3 is TGCGCCAGCAGCACACAGACAGGGCGAGGCTACACCTTC.

This clone was seen only a few times. V and J are TRBV11-2 and TRBJ1-3; D is unclear. The germline V gene has CDR1 SGHAT and CDR2 FQNNGV. The V gene lost 0 bases and the J gene lost 2 bases, with 8 bases spanning the gap. This CDR3 is 15 amino acids long. The DNA for the CDR3 is TGTGCCAGCAGCTTAGATTTATTTGCTGGAAACACCATATATTTT. Translation gives CASSLDLFAGNTIYF. Complete variable domain (other parts from reference TRBV11-2 and TRBJ1-3): EAGVAQSPRYKIIEKRQSVAFWCNPISGHATLYWYQQILGQGPKLLIQFQNNGVVDDSQLPKDRFSAERLKGVDSTLKIQPAKLEDSAVYLCASSLDLFAGNTIYFGEGSWLTVV.

V and J are TRBV30 and TRBJ2-3, with 9 nucleotides matching TRBD2. V lost 5 bases, J lost 6 bases, and 9 bases stayed unmatched. Germline-derived CDR1 and CDR2 are GTSNPN and SVGIG (reference sequence). This CDR3 has 14 amino acids. CDR3 DNA: TGTGCCTGGGAGGGCGGGGGGGCCCCTGATACGCAGTATTTT. This sequence encodes CAWEGGGAPDTQYF. Combining the CDR3 with reference TRBV30 and TRBJ2-3 gives the whole variable domain SQTIHQWPATLVQPVGSPLSLECTVEGTSNPNLYWYRQAAGRGLQLLFYSVGIGQISSEVPQNLSASRPQDRQFILSSKKLLLSDSGFYLCAWEGGGAPDTQYFGPGTRLTVL.

As to this clone: Germline is not matched at one junction end, which may reflect a read error. This sequence joins TRBV5-3 and TRBJ1-6; D gene uncertain. TRBV5-3 qualifies as an ORF whose function is uncertain. The CDR3 loop spans 15 amino acids. CDR3 sequence (DNA): TGTGCCAGCAGCTCGGCATTCGACACTAGATCACCCCTCCACTTT. This encodes CASSSAFDTRSPLHF.

Worth noting for this clone: Because the CDR3 is missing its conserved closing phenylalanine or tryptophan, this is likely a read error. The chain links TRBV5-6 to TRBJ1-1, with a possible D match to TRBD1 (5 bases). The CDR3 has 12 amino acids. Germline CDR1 is SGHDT and CDR2 is YYEEEE. With 4 bases removed from V and 7 bases from J, the gap between germline ends came to 11 bases. The CDR3 sequence: CASSTGRLEAFS. The CDR3 bases are TGTGCCAGCAGCACAGGACGGCTTGAAGCTTTCTCT.

The CDR3 loop reads CSASGQGAYGELFF. The DNA for the CDR3 is TGCAGCGCATCGGGACAGGGGGCTTACGGGGAGCTGTTTTTT. This chain links TRBV29-1 with TRBJ2-2; 12 bases align to TRBD1. The CDR3 runs 14 residues. The V gene end was trimmed by 7 bases and the J gene end by 7 bases; junction bases not matched to a gene: 7. Germline V gives CDR1 SQVTM, CDR2 ANQGSEA.

This chain joins TRBV7-2 and TRBJ1-1; perhaps TRBD1 as D (5 bases). The CDR3 extends over 15 amino acids. Looked up from germline, CDR1 is SGHTA and CDR2 is FQGNSA. With 2 bases removed from V and 4 bases from J, the gap between germline ends came to 14 bases. The CDR3 loop is CASSLRSGGTTEAFF. In DNA, the CDR3 is TGTGCCAGCAGCTTACGGTCGGGCGGGACCACTGAAGCTTTCTTT.

For this clone: The identical CDR3 is also encoded by other nucleotide sequences in the sample. This chain links TRBV7-9 with TRBJ1-6; D remains unclear. The CDR3 sequence is 13 residues long. Germline CDR1 and CDR2: SEHNR and FQNEAQ (reference sequence). V was pared by 5 bases and J by 6 bases, with 8 bases between. CDR3 loop: CASSQSGNSPLHF. As DNA, the CDR3 is TGTGCCAGCAGCCAATCGGGTAATTCACCCCTCCACTTT.

This clone appeared a single time. J is TRBJ1-5 and V is TRBV11-2; no clear D. V lost 4 bases and J 0 bases, leaving 13 bases between the germline ends. There are 16 residues in the CDR3. Germline CDR1 is SGHAT and CDR2 is FQNNGV. The CDR3 DNA is TGTGCCAGCAGCTCGAAAGACTCATATAGCAATCAGCCCCAGCATTTT. It encodes CASSSKDSYSNQPQHF.

The genes are TRBV30 and TRBJ2-3; TRBD2 aligns across 11 bases. Germline V gene sequence: CDR1 GTSNPN, CDR2 SVGIG (reference sequence). The CDR3 covers 15 residues. V shed 7 bases, J shed 4 bases, and the junction held 10 bases outside the gene matches. CDR3 sequence (DNA): TGTGCCTACTCTAGCGGGGGGTATTTCGCAGATACGCAGTATTTT. Residues: CAYSSGGYFADTQYF.

This clone was recorded only once. The chain has TRBV19 and TRBJ1-2; maybe TRBD1 (5 bases). Per the germline V gene, CDR1 is LNHDA and CDR2 is SQIVND (reference sequence). V lost 5 bases, J lost 3 bases, and 13 bases lay in between. The CDR3 covers 14 residues. The CDR3 DNA is TGTGCCAGTAGTCCCAGGGTAGGGGACTATGGCTACACCTTC. This encodes CASSPRVGDYGYTF.

This chain uses TRBV7-9 with TRBJ2-7, with a possible D match to TRBD2 (6 bases). CDR1 is SEHNR and CDR2 is FQNEAQ in the germline V gene (reference sequence). The CDR3 contains 13 residues. The CDR3 nucleotides read TGTGCGGTAACGGGGGTCAGCTCCTACGAGCAGTACTTC. The encoded protein is CAVTGVSSYEQYF.

The chain employs TRBV7-6 and TRBJ1-5, with no clear D. The CDR3 covers 13 residues. The germline V gene has CDR1 SGHVS and CDR2 FNYEAQ. The V end was cut by 0 bases, the J end by 5 bases, with 5 bases between. The CDR3 DNA is TGTGCCAGCAGCTTAGCAGAGGATCAGCCCCAGCATTTT. It specifies CASSLAEDQPQHF. The full variable domain, rest sourced from reference TRBV7-6 and TRBJ1-5, is GAGVSQSPRYKVTKRGQDVALRCDPISGHVSLYWYRQALGQGPEFLTYFNYEAQQDKSGLPNDRFSAERPEGSISTLTIQRTEQRDSAMYRCASSLAEDQPQHFGDGTRLSIL.

This CDR3 is CASGDREYYGYTF. CDR3 sequence (DNA): TGTGCCAGCGGGGACAGGGAGTACTATGGCTACACCTTC. This chain joins TRBV19 and TRBJ1-2, with TRBD1 identical over 9 bases. Looked up from germline, CDR1 is LNHDA and CDR2 is SQIVND (reference sequence). Losses at the gene ends were 9 bases for V and 3 bases for J; bases not matched to a gene: 5. CDR3 size: 13 residues.

This chain joins TRBV5-1 and TRBJ2-7; weak D call: TRBD1 (8 bases). This CDR3 has 13 residues. Deletions cut 0 bases from V and 7 bases from J, with 11 bases between. Germline lookup yields CDR1 SGHRS and CDR2 YFSETQ. This CDR3 reads CASSLDRGGEQYF. CDR3 in DNA: TGCGCCAGCAGCTTGGACAGGGGGGGAGAGCAGTACTTC.

In nucleotides, the CDR3 is TGTGCCTGGAGTGTGGGAGATTATAGCAATCAGCCCCAGCATTTT. Translating gives CAWSVGDYSNQPQHF. The V and J genes are TRBV30 and TRBJ1-5, with D uncertain. CDR3 length equals 15 residues. V lost 0 bases and J lost 0, with 9 bases in between. In germline, CDR1 is GTSNPN, CDR2 SVGIG (reference sequence).

This chain links TRBV4-1 with TRBJ1-2; 9 nucleotides line up with TRBD1. CDR1 MGHRA and CDR2 YSYEKL come from the germline V gene. The CDR3 consists of 16 residues. V gave up 0 bases and J gave up 4 bases; unmatched junction bases: 6. The CDR3 DNA reads TGCGCCAGCAGCCAAGATAGGACAGGGGATGGCTATGGCTACACCTTC. It is translated as CASSQDRTGDGYGYTF.

V usage is TRBV5-1 and J usage is TRBJ2-5; TRBD2 might be the D (7 bases). Germline CDR1 is SGHRS and CDR2 is YFSETQ. This CDR3 is 14 amino acids long. With 0 bases removed from V and 5 bases from J, the gap between germline ends came to 11 bases. CDR3 amino acids: CASSLEGGVETQYF. CDR3 DNA sequence: TGCGCCAGCAGCTTGGAGGGGGGGGTGGAGACCCAGTACTTC.

The chain recombines TRBV19 with TRBJ1-2; TRBD1 matches 7 bases. CDR3 size: 13 residues. Germline CDR1 is LNHDA and CDR2 is SQIVND (reference sequence). V shed 6 bases, J shed 8 bases, and the junction held 9 bases outside the gene matches. The CDR3 sequence: CASSRQGTEGYTF. The CDR3 DNA is TGTGCCAGTAGCCGACAGGGTACGGAAGGCTACACCTTC.

The chain couples TRBV30 to TRBJ2-7, with a weak D call TRBD1 (6 bases). The germline CDR1 and CDR2 sequences are GTSNPN and SVGIG (reference sequence). CDR3 size: 13 residues. The ends were cut back, 3 bases at V and 6 bases at J, with 15 bases in the middle. The CDR3 loop is CAWSPDRLGEQYF. CDR3 coding DNA: TGTGCCTGGAGCCCTGACAGGCTGGGCGAGCAGTACTTC. The whole variable domain, filled in from reference TRBV30 and TRBJ2-7, reads SQTIHQWPATLVQPVGSPLSLECTVEGTSNPNLYWYRQAAGRGLQLLFYSVGIGQISSEVPQNLSASRPQDRQFILSSKKLLLSDSGFYLCAWSPDRLGEQYFGPGTRLTVT.

The chain combines TRBV27 with TRBJ2-7, with unresolved D. This CDR3 spans 13 amino acids. Germline assignment: CDR1 MNHEY and CDR2 SMNVEV (reference sequence). The V gene lost 2 bases and the J gene lost 3 bases, with 8 bases spanning the gap. CDR3 sequence reads: CASSLRRNYEQYF. The CDR3 region has the DNA TGTGCCAGCAGTTTACGGCGGAACTACGAGCAGTACTTC.

This clone was seen once. The chain is built from TRBV5-6 and TRBJ1-5; a weak D match, TRBD1 (6 bases). V lost 1 base and J 5 bases, leaving 13 bases between the germline ends. The CDR3 extends over 15 amino acids. Germline V CDR1 and CDR2: SGHDT, YYEEEE. Written as DNA, the CDR3 is TGTGCCAGCAGCTTGTGGACAGTATTGGATCAGCCCCAGCATTTT. It specifies CASSLWTVLDQPQHF.